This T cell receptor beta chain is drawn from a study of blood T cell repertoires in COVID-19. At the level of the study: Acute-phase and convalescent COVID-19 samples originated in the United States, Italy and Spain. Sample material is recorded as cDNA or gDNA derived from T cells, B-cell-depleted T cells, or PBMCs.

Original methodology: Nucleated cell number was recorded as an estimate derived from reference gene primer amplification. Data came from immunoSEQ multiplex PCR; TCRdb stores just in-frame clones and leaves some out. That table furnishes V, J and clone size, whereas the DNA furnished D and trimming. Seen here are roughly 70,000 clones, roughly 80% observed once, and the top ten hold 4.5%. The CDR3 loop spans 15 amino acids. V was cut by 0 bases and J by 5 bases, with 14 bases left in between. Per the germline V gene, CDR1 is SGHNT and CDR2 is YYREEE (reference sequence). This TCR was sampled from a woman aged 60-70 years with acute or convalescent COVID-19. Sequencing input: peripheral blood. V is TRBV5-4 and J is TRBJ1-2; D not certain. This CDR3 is CASSLVGREGYGYTF. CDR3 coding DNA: TGTGCCAGCAGCTTGGTGGGCCGCGAGGGATATGGCTACACCTTC.